This TCR beta chain emerged from a study of T cell changes during pregnancy in multiple sclerosis. V dropped 0 bases and J dropped 6 bases, with 6 bases sitting between them. Per germline, CDR1 SEHNR and CDR2 FQNEAQ (reference sequence). The CDR3 consists of 12 residues. Assay used: immunoSEQ multiplex PCR; TCRdb lists only in-frame clones, some missing. The sample lists about 100,000 clones; approximately 93% were seen once. The chain uses TRBV7-9 and TRBJ2-7; D is undetermined. This TCR came from a female donor with multiple sclerosis, enrolled in a pregnancy study. The sample was peripheral blood, taken after pregnancy. CDR3 coding DNA: TGTGCCAGCAGCTTAGCCGGTTTCGAGCAGTACTTC. It codes for CASSLAGFEQYF.